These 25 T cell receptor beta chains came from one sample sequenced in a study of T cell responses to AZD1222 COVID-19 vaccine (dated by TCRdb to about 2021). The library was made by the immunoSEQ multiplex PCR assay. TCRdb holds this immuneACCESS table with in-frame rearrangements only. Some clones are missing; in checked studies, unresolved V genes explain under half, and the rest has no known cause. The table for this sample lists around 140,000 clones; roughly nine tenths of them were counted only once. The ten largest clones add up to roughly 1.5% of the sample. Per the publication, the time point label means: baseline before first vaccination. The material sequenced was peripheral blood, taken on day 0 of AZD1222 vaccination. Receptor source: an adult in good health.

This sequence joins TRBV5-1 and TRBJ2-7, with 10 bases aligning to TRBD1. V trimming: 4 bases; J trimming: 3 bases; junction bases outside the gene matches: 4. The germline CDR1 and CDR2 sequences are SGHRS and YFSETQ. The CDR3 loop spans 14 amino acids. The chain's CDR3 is CASSTGQGYYEQYF. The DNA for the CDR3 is TGCGCCAGCAGCACGGGACAGGGGTACTACGAGCAGTACTTC.

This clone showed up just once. The CDR3 nucleotides are TGTGCCAGCTCACCACTACAAGGGGGGACTGAAGCTTTCTTT. The encoded protein is CASSPLQGGTEAFF. V usage is TRBV18 and J usage is TRBJ1-1, with a tentative D call TRBD1 (6 bases). From germline, CDR1 is KGHSH and CDR2 LQKENI. Between the trimmed V and J ends, which lost 1 base and 5 bases, there was a span of 11 bases. The CDR3 covers 14 residues. Looking up the rest from reference TRBV18 and TRBJ1-1 gives the full variable domain: NAGVMQNPRHLVRRRGQEARLRCSPMKGHSHVYWYRQLPEEGLKFMVYLQKENIIDESGMPKERFSAEFPKEGPSILRIQQVVRGDSAAYFCASSPLQGGTEAFFGQGTRLTVV.

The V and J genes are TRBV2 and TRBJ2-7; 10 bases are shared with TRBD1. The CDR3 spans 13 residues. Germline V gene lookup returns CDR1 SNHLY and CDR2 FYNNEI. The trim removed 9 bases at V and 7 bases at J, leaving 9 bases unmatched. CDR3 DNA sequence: TGTGCCAGGGGGGGGACAGGGGCTAAAGAGCAGTACTTC. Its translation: CARGGTGAKEQYF.

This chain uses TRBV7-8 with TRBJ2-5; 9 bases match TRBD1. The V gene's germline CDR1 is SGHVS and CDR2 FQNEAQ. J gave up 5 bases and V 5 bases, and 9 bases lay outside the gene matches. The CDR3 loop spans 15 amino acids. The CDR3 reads CASSIRDRVWETQYF. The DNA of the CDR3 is TGTGCCAGCAGCATAAGGGACAGGGTATGGGAGACCCAGTACTTC.

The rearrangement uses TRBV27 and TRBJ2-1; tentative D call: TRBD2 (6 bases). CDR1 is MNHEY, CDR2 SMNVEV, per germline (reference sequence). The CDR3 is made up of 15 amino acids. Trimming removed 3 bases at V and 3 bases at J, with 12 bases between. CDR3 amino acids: CASSFGDSHYNEQFF. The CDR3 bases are TGTGCCAGCAGTTTTGGGGACTCCCACTACAATGAGCAGTTCTTC.

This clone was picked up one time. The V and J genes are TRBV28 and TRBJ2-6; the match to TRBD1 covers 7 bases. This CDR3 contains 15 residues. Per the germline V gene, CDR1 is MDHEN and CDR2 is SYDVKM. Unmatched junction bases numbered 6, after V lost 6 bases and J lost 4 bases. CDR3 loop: CASSPTGVGANVLTF. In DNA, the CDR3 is TGTGCCAGCAGCCCTACAGGGGTGGGGGCCAACGTCCTGACTTTC.

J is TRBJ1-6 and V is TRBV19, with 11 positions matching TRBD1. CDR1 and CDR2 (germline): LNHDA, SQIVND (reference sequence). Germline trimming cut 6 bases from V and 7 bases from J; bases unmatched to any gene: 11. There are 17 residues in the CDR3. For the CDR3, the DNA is TGTGCCAGTAGGACCCCGGACAGGGGGCTGACCAATTCACCCCTCCACTTT. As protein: CASRTPDRGLTNSPLHF.

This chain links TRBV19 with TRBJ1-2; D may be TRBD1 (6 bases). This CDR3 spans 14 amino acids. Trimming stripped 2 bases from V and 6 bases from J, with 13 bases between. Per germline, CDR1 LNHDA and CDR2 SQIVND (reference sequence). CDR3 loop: CASSIQGRSDGYTF. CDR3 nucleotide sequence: TGTGCCAGTAGTATACAGGGGCGGAGCGATGGCTACACCTTC. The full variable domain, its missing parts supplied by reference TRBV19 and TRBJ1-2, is DGGITQSPKYLFRKEGQNVTLSCEQNLNHDAMYWYRQDPGQGLRLIYYSQIVNDFQKGDIAEGYSVSREKKESFPLTVTSAQKNPTAFYLCASSIQGRSDGYTFGSGTRLTVV.

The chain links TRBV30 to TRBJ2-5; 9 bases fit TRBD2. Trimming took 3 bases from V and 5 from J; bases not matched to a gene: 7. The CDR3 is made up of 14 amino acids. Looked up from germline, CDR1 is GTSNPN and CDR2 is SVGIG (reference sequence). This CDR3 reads CAWRSSGKRETQYF. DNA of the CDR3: TGTGCCTGGAGATCTAGCGGGAAACGGGAGACCCAGTACTTC.

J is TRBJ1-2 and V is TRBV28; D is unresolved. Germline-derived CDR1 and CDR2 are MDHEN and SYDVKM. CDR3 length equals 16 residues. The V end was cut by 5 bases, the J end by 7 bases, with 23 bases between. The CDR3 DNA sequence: TGTGCCAGCAGTAGTATACCAACCGGGCCCACCTCTGGCTACACCTTC. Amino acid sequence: CASSSIPTGPTSGYTF.

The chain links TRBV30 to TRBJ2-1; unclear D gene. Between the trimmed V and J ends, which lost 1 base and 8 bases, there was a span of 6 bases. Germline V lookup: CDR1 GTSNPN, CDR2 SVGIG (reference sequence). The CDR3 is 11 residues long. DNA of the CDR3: TGTGCCTGGAGTGGTATAGATGAGCAGTTCTTC. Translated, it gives CAWSGIDEQFF. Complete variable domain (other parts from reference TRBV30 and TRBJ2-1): SQTIHQWPATLVQPVGSPLSLECTVEGTSNPNLYWYRQAAGRGLQLLFYSVGIGQISSEVPQNLSASRPQDRQFILSSKKLLLSDSGFYLCAWSGIDEQFFGPGTRLTVL.

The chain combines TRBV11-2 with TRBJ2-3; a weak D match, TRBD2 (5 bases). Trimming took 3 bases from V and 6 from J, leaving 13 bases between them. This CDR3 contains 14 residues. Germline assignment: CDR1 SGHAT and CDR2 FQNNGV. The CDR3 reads CASSFGGLGDTQYF. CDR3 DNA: TGTGCCAGCAGCTTCGGCGGGCTCGGGGATACGCAGTATTTT. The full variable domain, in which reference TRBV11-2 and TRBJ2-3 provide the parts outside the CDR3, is EAGVAQSPRYKIIEKRQSVAFWCNPISGHATLYWYQQILGQGPKLLIQFQNNGVVDDSQLPKDRFSAERLKGVDSTLKIQPAKLEDSAVYLCASSFGGLGDTQYFGPGTRLTVL.

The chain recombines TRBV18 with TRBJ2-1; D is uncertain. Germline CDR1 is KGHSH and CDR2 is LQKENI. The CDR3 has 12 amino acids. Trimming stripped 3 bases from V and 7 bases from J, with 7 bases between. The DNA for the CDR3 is TGTGCCAGCTCACCTGGCCTAAATGAGCAGTTCTTC. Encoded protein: CASSPGLNEQFF.

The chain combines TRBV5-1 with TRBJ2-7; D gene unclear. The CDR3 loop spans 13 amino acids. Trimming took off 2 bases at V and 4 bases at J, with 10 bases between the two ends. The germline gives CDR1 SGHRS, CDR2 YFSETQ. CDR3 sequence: CASSFNSKYEQYF. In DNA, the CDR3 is TGCGCCAGCAGCTTTAACTCGAAATACGAGCAGTACTTC.

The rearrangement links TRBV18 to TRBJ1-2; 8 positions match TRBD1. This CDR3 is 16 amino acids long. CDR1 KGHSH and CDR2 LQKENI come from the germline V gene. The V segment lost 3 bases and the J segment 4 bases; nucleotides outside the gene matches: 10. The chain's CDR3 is CASSPTGEGYGYGYTF. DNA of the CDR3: TGTGCCAGCTCACCGACAGGGGAGGGTTACGGCTATGGCTACACCTTC.

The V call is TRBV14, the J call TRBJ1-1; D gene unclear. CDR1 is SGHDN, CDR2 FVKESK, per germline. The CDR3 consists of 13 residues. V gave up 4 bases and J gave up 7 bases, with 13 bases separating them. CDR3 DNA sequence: TGTGCCAGCAGCCGTCCAGACCACCTTGAAGCTTTCTTT. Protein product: CASSRPDHLEAFF.

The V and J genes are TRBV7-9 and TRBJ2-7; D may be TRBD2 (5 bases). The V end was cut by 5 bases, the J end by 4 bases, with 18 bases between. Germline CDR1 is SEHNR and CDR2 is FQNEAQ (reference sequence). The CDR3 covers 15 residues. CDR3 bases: TGTGCCAGCAGCCCCCGAAGCTTGGGAGCTTACGAGCAGTACTTC. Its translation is CASSPRSLGAYEQYF.

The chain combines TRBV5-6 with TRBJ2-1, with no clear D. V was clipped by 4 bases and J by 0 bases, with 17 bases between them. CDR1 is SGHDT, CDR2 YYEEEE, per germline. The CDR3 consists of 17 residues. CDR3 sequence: CASSHFGSRSSYNEQFF. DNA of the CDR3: TGTGCCAGCAGCCATTTCGGGTCGCGTAGCTCCTACAATGAGCAGTTCTTC. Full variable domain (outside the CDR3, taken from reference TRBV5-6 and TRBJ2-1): DAGVTQSPTHLIKTRGQQVTLRCSPKSGHDTVSWYQQALGQGPQFIFQYYEEEERQRGNFPDRFSGHQFPNYSSELNVNALLLGDSALYLCASSHFGSRSSYNEQFFGPGTRLTVL.

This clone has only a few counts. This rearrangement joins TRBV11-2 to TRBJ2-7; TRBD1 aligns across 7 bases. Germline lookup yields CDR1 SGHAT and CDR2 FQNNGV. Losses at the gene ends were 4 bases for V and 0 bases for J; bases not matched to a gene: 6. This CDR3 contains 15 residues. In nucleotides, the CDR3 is TGTGCCAGCAGCTCGGGGACAGTGAGCTCCTACGAGCAGTACTTC. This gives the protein CASSSGTVSSYEQYF.

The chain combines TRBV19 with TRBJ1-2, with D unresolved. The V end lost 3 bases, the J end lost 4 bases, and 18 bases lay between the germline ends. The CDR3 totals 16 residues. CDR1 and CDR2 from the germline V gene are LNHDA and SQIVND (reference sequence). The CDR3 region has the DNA TGTGCCAGTAGTATTGTGGAGGCACCTCCTAGCTATGGCTACACCTTC. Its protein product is CASSIVEAPPSYGYTF.

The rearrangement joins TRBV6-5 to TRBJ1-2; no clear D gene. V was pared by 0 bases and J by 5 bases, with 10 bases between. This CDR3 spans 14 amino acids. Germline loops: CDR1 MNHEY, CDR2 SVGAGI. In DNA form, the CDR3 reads TGTGCCAGCAGTTACTCGAAGGGTTCTTATGGCTACACCTTC. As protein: CASSYSKGSYGYTF.

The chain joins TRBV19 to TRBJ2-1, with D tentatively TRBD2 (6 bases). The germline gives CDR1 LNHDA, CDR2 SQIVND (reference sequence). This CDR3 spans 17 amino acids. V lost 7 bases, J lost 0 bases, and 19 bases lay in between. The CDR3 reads CASKMRAGPSSYNEQFF. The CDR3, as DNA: TGTGCCAGTAAAATGCGGGCGGGGCCGAGCTCCTACAATGAGCAGTTCTTC.

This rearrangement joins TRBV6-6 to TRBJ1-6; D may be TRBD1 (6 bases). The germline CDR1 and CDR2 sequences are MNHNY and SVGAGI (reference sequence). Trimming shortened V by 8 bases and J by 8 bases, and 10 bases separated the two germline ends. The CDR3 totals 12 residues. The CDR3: CASLGGDSPLHF. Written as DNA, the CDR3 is TGTGCCAGCTTAGGGGGGGATTCACCCCTCCACTTT.

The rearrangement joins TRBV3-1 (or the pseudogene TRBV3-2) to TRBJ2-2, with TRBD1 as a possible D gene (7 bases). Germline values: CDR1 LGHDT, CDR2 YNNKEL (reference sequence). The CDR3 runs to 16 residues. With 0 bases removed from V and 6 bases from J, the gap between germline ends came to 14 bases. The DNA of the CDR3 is TGTGCCAGCAGCCAAGATTCAGGGGGGTTATCCGGGGAGCTGTTTTTT. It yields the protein CASSQDSGGLSGELFF.

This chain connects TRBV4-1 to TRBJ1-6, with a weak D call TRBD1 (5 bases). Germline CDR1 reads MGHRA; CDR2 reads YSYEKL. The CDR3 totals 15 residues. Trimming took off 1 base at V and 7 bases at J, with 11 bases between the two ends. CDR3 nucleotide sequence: TGCGCCAGCAGCCAAGGGTGGCAGGGCAATTCACCCCTCCACTTT. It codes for CASSQGWQGNSPLHF.